This T cell receptor (beta chain) was observed in a study of early stage breast cancer tumors. TCRdb's table, derived via immunoSEQ multiplex PCR, lists solely in-frame clones and lacks some. The repertoire holds under 45,000 clones, approximately 72% seen once, with about 7.2% in the top ten. About this clone itself: Its cognate antigen is unknown.

Study-wide results and limits: Functional markers like CD4, CD8 and FOXP3 were missed in bulk sequencing.

This CDR3 is 15 amino acids long. Germline V gene data show CDR1 as KGHSH and CDR2 as LQKENI. Trimming took 5 bases from V and 0 from J; bases not matched to a gene: 4. Sequences were obtained from blood. The chain couples TRBV18 to TRBJ2-3; 8 positions agree with TRBD2. The clonotype comes from a person in their fifties or sixties with breast cancer. CDR3 in amino acids: CASSSSGSSTDTQYF. In DNA form, the CDR3 reads TGTGCCAGCTCATCAAGCGGGAGTAGCACAGATACGCAGTATTTT.